Each of the 31 T cell receptor beta chains below was sequenced from the same sample in a study of blood T cell repertoires in COVID-19. Some clones are missing from TCRdb's copy, which holds only in-frame ones; the method was immunoSEQ multiplex PCR. The table has about 290,000 clones, more than 85% seen once; the top ten hold roughly 5.1%. Sequencing was done on a sample of peripheral blood. Receptors were obtained from a man aged 40-55 years with acute or convalescent COVID-19.

V and J are TRBV18 and TRBJ1-4; D is ambiguous. Germline V gene data show CDR1 as KGHSH and CDR2 as LQKENI. Deletions cut 5 bases from V and 6 bases from J, with 10 bases between. There are 13 residues in the CDR3. For the CDR3, the DNA is TGTGCCAGCTCAAGAGGGCCGGATGAAAAACTGTTTTTT. As protein: CASSRGPDEKLFF.

The genes are TRBV7-9 and TRBJ2-1; 12 bases map to TRBD1. Looked up from germline, CDR1 is SEHNR and CDR2 is FQNEAQ (reference sequence). There are 16 residues in the CDR3. The V gene end was trimmed by 5 bases and the J gene end by 7 bases; junction bases not matched to a gene: 9. The CDR3 spells CASSRKGQGAGNEQFF. CDR3 DNA sequence: TGTGCCAGCAGCCGCAAGGGACAGGGGGCAGGTAATGAGCAGTTCTTC.

V is TRBV23-1 and J is TRBJ1-2; TRBD1 aligns across 11 bases. TRBV23-1 belongs to the ORF category, with a function that is uncertain. V gave up 6 bases and J gave up 3 bases; unmatched junction bases: 9. This CDR3 region has 16 residues. The CDR3 DNA reads TGCGCCAGCAGCACCCCCGGACAGGGGGCAGACTATGGCTACACCTTC. Protein product: CASSTPGQGADYGYTF.

The gene calls are TRBV5-1 and TRBJ1-2, with D perhaps matching TRBD1 (6 bases). V dropped 7 bases and J dropped 5 bases, with 15 bases sitting between them. The CDR3 covers 13 residues. Germline assignment: CDR1 SGHRS and CDR2 YFSETQ. DNA for the CDR3: TGCGCCAGCTCGTTCAAGGGGGAATATGGCTACACCTTC. The encoded protein is CASSFKGEYGYTF. Together with reference TRBV5-1 and TRBJ1-2, the CDR3 gives the full variable domain: KAGVTQTPRYLIKTRGQQVTLSCSPISGHRSVSWYQQTPGQGLQFLFEYFSETQRNKGNFPGRFSGRQFSNSRSEMNVSTLELGDSALYLCASSFKGEYGYTFGSGTRLTVV.

The gene calls are TRBV5-5 and TRBJ1-1, with TRBD1 matching over 8 bases. The V and J ends lost 4 bases and 1 base, in that order; junction bases with no gene match: 3. CDR3 length: 14 residues. Germline assignment: CDR1 SGHKS and CDR2 YYEKEE (reference sequence). DNA for the CDR3: TGTGCCAGCAGCATCGGGACAGGGAACACTGAAGCTTTCTTT. Translation: CASSIGTGNTEAFF.

The rearrangement joins TRBV3-1 (or the pseudogene TRBV3-2) to TRBJ1-5, with 7 positions matching TRBD1. The CDR3 totals 13 residues. Per germline, CDR1 LGHDT and CDR2 YNNKEL (reference sequence). The V and J ends lost 8 bases and 7 bases, in that order; junction bases with no gene match: 8. The CDR3: CASGNRGGQPQHF. Written as DNA, the CDR3 is TGTGCCAGCGGAAACAGGGGCGGGCAGCCCCAGCATTTT.

The chain employs TRBV7-3 and TRBJ1-3, with D hard to call. Germline CDR1 reads SGHTA; CDR2 reads FQGTGA. V shed 3 bases and J shed 4 bases, with 7 bases lying between them. This CDR3 contains 13 residues. The CDR3 nucleotides read TGTGCCAGCAGCTTGTTCTCCGGAAACACCATATATTTT. Amino acids: CASSLFSGNTIYF.

The J gene is TRBJ1-3, the V gene TRBV3-1 (or the pseudogene TRBV3-2); D is uncertain. This CDR3 region has 13 residues. CDR1 and CDR2 from the germline V gene are LGHDT and YNNKEL (reference sequence). Trimming shortened V by 0 bases and J by 4 bases, and 4 bases separated the two germline ends. The CDR3 region is CASSQEQGNTIYF. CDR3 nucleotides: TGTGCCAGCAGCCAAGAGCAGGGAAACACCATATATTTT.

This chain joins TRBV6-5 and TRBJ2-2; the match to TRBD1 covers 8 bases. This CDR3 contains 15 residues. V lost 6 bases to trimming and J lost 6 bases; unmatched junction nucleotides: 9. CDR1 is MNHEY and CDR2 is SVGAGI in the germline V gene. The CDR3 DNA sequence: TGTGCCAGCAGCCAACCCCAGGGGGCGGCCGGGGAGCTGTTTTTT. It encodes CASSQPQGAAGELFF.

V is TRBV27 and J is TRBJ2-3, with 7 bases that match TRBD2. With 1 base clipped from V and 0 bases from J, the junction kept 4 bases outside the gene matches. The germline gives CDR1 MNHEY, CDR2 SMNVEV (reference sequence). CDR3 length: 16 residues. The CDR3 region has the DNA TGTGCCAGCAGTTTATGGGTGGGGGGGAGCACAGATACGCAGTATTTT. It is translated as CASSLWVGGSTDTQYF.

The table lists this clone with a count of one. The chain is built from TRBV5-6 and TRBJ1-2, with D possibly being TRBD1 (6 bases). Deletions cut 1 base from V and 2 bases from J, with 9 bases between. Germline loops: CDR1 SGHDT, CDR2 YYEEEE. CDR3 length equals 14 residues. In DNA form, the CDR3 reads TGTGCCAGCAGCTTGAAAACAGGGAACTATGGCTACACCTTC. Translation gives CASSLKTGNYGYTF.

CDR3 protein: CASSQDWRGRSLSSGNTIYF. The CDR3 DNA is TGCGCCAGCAGCCAAGATTGGAGGGGAAGGAGTCTTAGCTCTGGAAACACCATATATTTT. This chain uses TRBV4-1 with TRBJ1-3; a weak D match, TRBD1 (5 bases). The CDR3 sequence is 20 residues long. Germline V gene sequence: CDR1 MGHRA, CDR2 YSYEKL. Trimming removed 0 bases at V and 0 bases at J, with 21 bases between.

The chain joins TRBV3-1 (or the pseudogene TRBV3-2) to TRBJ1-3; TRBD1 is a possible D gene (6 bases). CDR3 length: 15 residues. CDR1 is LGHDT, CDR2 YNNKEL, per germline (reference sequence). Trimming removed 1 base at V and 1 base at J, with 8 bases between. This CDR3 is CASSQGGLSGNTIYF. CDR3 DNA sequence: TGTGCCAGCAGCCAAGGGGGGCTGTCTGGAAACACCATATATTTT.

The V gene is TRBV11-2, the J gene TRBJ1-2; 8 bases match TRBD1. J lost 9 bases, V lost 5 bases, and 14 bases had no gene match. CDR3 length: 15 residues. The germline V gene has CDR1 SGHAT and CDR2 FQNNGV. CDR3 loop: CASSPAPGTGVRYTF. CDR3 nucleotide sequence: TGTGCCAGCAGCCCCGCCCCCGGGACAGGCGTGCGCTACACCTTC.

Points on this clone: In the same sample, other DNA sequences code for this CDR3. The chain combines TRBV5-1 with TRBJ2-5; 7 bases map to TRBD1. This CDR3 is 13 amino acids long. With 4 bases clipped from V and 1 base from J, the junction kept 1 base outside the gene matches. Germline CDR1 is SGHRS and CDR2 is YFSETQ. CDR3: CASSRDSQETQYF. CDR3 coding DNA: TGCGCCAGCAGCCGGGACAGCCAAGAGACCCAGTACTTC. Together with reference TRBV5-1 and TRBJ2-5, the CDR3 gives the full variable domain: KAGVTQTPRYLIKTRGQQVTLSCSPISGHRSVSWYQQTPGQGLQFLFEYFSETQRNKGNFPGRFSGRQFSNSRSEMNVSTLELGDSALYLCASSRDSQETQYFGPGTRLLVL.

The chain employs TRBV24-1 and TRBJ1-2; no definite D call. V dropped 0 bases and J dropped 4 bases, with 14 bases sitting between them. The CDR3 consists of 16 residues. CDR1 KGHDR and CDR2 SFDVKD come from the germline V gene. CDR3 loop: CATSDLSPGGSYGYTF. DNA for the CDR3: TGTGCCACCAGTGATTTGTCCCCGGGAGGGAGCTATGGCTACACCTTC.

This chain uses TRBV6-5 with TRBJ1-5; 9 bases are a match to TRBD1. The CDR3 is made up of 14 amino acids. Trimming cost V 7 bases and J 5 bases; bases outside gene matches: 6. Germline-derived CDR1 and CDR2 are MNHEY and SVGAGI. CDR3 sequence: CASTTGGLYQPQHF. The DNA of the CDR3 is TGTGCCAGCACAACAGGGGGCCTCTATCAGCCCCAGCATTTT.

The genes are TRBV12-5 and TRBJ1-2; 7 bases agree with TRBD1. V lost 1 base to trimming and J lost 6 bases; unmatched junction nucleotides: 5. Looked up from germline, CDR1 is LGHNT and CDR2 is FRNRAP. This CDR3 is 14 amino acids long. The CDR3 here is CASGLGQGGHGYTF. CDR3 DNA sequence: TGTGCTAGTGGTTTGGGACAGGGTGGGCATGGCTACACCTTC.

The chain uses TRBV27 and TRBJ2-3, with D unclear. V was pared by 2 bases and J by 0 bases, with 3 bases between. Germline V gives CDR1 MNHEY, CDR2 SMNVEV (reference sequence). CDR3 length equals 13 residues. DNA of the CDR3: TGTGCCAGCAGTTTACTGAGCACAGATACGCAGTATTTT. This sequence encodes CASSLLSTDTQYF.

This rearrangement joins TRBV12-3 or TRBV12-4 to TRBJ1-1; D is unclear. V shed 3 bases and J shed 1 base, with 6 bases lying between them. The CDR3 is made up of 13 amino acids. The CDR3, as DNA: TGTGCCAGCAGTTTGACATGGAACACTGAAGCTTTCTTT. Protein sequence: CASSLTWNTEAFF.

The chain carries TRBV5-1 and TRBJ1-2; 8 nucleotides line up with TRBD1. The CDR3 sequence is 13 residues long. Losses at the gene ends were 2 bases for V and 4 bases for J; bases not matched to a gene: 1. Germline CDR1 SGHRS, CDR2 YFSETQ. CDR3 loop: CASSFDRGYGYTF. The CDR3 DNA reads TGCGCCAGCAGCTTTGACAGGGGCTATGGCTACACCTTC.

This chain uses TRBV2 with TRBJ2-7; 8 bases agree with TRBD1. Per germline, CDR1 SNHLY and CDR2 FYNNEI. The V gene end was trimmed by 7 bases and the J gene end by 2 bases; junction bases not matched to a gene: 10. The CDR3 runs to 15 residues. CDR3: CASTRETGVPYEQYF. CDR3 sequence (DNA): TGTGCCAGCACCAGAGAGACAGGGGTCCCCTACGAGCAGTACTTC.

This sequence joins TRBV6-5 and TRBJ1-5; TRBD1 matches at 7 bases. This CDR3 region has 13 residues. CDR1 MNHEY and CDR2 SVGAGI come from the germline V gene. Germline trimming cut 6 bases from V and 7 bases from J; bases unmatched to any gene: 6. The CDR3 spells CASSSDRRQPQHF. The CDR3 coding sequence is TGTGCCAGCAGCTCGGACAGGAGGCAGCCCCAGCATTTT.

This clone was recorded once. The chain uses TRBV7-9 and TRBJ1-1; D gene uncertain. CDR3 size: 11 residues. The ends were cut back, 3 bases at V and 6 bases at J, with 5 bases in the middle. Germline CDR1 SEHNR, CDR2 FQNEAQ (reference sequence). The CDR3 region has the DNA TGTGCCAGCAGCTTTTCTCCTGAAGCTTTCTTT. Encoded protein: CASSFSPEAFF.

This clone was recorded a few times. Other DNA sequences in this specimen translate into the identical CDR3. The V gene is TRBV9, the J gene TRBJ1-1; D possibly corresponds to TRBD1 (6 bases). This CDR3 is built from 13 residues. V lost 1 base and J lost 5, with 9 bases in between. Germline V gene lookup returns CDR1 SGDLS and CDR2 YYNGEE. For the CDR3, the DNA is TGTGCCAGCAGCGTAAAGGGGGGGACTGAAGCTTTCTTT. This sequence encodes CASSVKGGTEAFF.

This chain joins TRBV24-1 and TRBJ2-3; tentative D call: TRBD1 (5 bases). Germline V CDR1 and CDR2: KGHDR, SFDVKD. The V gene lost 12 bases and the J gene lost 1 base, with 13 bases spanning the gap. This CDR3 comprises 13 residues. Here the CDR3 DNA reads TGTGCCTCAGGGTCCTCCGGCACAGATACGCAGTATTTT. As protein: CASGSSGTDTQYF.

The sample holds a few counts of this clone. The rearrangement uses TRBV4-1 and TRBJ1-1, with no clear D. The CDR3 consists of 16 residues. With 3 bases removed from V and 4 bases from J, the gap between germline ends came to 18 bases. In germline, CDR1 is MGHRA, CDR2 YSYEKL. The CDR3 region is CASSQALLTRGTEAFF. In nucleotides, the CDR3 is TGCGCCAGCAGCCAGGCCCTTTTGACCAGAGGCACTGAAGCTTTCTTT.

CDR3: CASSLNDPYSNQPQHF. The CDR3 region has the DNA TGTGCCAGCAGCTTAAATGATCCCTATAGCAATCAGCCCCAGCATTTT. This rearrangement joins TRBV7-8 to TRBJ1-5; D gene uncertain. V lost 2 bases, J lost 0 bases, and 11 bases lay in between. Germline V gives CDR1 SGHVS, CDR2 FQNEAQ. This CDR3 is built from 16 residues.

The chain is built from TRBV30 and TRBJ2-3; D gene unclear. CDR3 length: 16 amino acids. CDR1 is GTSNPN, CDR2 SVGIG, per germline (reference sequence). V dropped 0 bases and J dropped 0 bases, with 13 bases sitting between them. The CDR3 bases are TGTGCCTGGAGTGTAGCCCCTCCACCCAGCACAGATACGCAGTATTTT. Protein: CAWSVAPPPSTDTQYF. The variable domain in full, with the rest retrieved from reference TRBV30 and TRBJ2-3, is SQTIHQWPATLVQPVGSPLSLECTVEGTSNPNLYWYRQAAGRGLQLLFYSVGIGQISSEVPQNLSASRPQDRQFILSSKKLLLSDSGFYLCAWSVAPPPSTDTQYFGPGTRLTVL.

The V call is TRBV29-1, the J call TRBJ1-1; D uncertain. Germline CDR1 reads SQVTM; CDR2 reads ANQGSEA. The CDR3 sequence is 11 residues long. V was pared by 5 bases and J by 0 bases, with 4 bases between. This chain's CDR3 is CSVTVNTEAFF. For the CDR3, the DNA is TGCAGCGTTACAGTGAACACTGAAGCTTTCTTT.

The chain combines TRBV5-1 with TRBJ2-7; 12 bases agree with TRBD2. The V gene end was trimmed by 6 bases and the J gene end by 11 bases; junction bases not matched to a gene: 12. This CDR3 has 14 amino acids. Germline lookup yields CDR1 SGHRS and CDR2 YFSETQ. The CDR3 here is CASTDLPSGGAEYF. Written as DNA, the CDR3 is TGCGCCAGCACCGATCTACCTAGCGGGGGGGCGGAGTACTTC.